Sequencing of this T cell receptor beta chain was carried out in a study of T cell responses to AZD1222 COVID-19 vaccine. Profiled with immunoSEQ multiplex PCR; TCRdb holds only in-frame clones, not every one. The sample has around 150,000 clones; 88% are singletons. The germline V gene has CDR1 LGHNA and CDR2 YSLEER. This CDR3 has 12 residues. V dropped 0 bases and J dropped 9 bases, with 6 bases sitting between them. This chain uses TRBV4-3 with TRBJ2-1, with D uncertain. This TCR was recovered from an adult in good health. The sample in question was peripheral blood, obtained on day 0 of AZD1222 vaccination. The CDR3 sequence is CASSQDDREQFF. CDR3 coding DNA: TGCGCCAGCAGCCAAGATGATCGTGAGCAGTTCTTC.